This TCR beta chain comes out of a study of T-cell reconstitution after alpha-beta-depleted transplantation in children (dated by TCRdb to the mid-2010s). Background for the entire study: The study quantitatively tracked T-cell immune reconstitution after TCRalphabeta/CD19-depleted allogeneic hematopoietic cell transplantation in children using TCR repertoire profiling. Beyond this particular receptor, the publication reports: The apparently early recovery of alphabetaT-cell counts about two months after transplant reportedly depended on only several hundred rapidly expanded clones that came from non-depleted graft cells. In some patients, the high TCRbeta diversity seen at day 60 was put down to recipient T cells and intrathymic progenitors that had survived conditioning. Over subsequent months, a decline in hyperexpanded clone frequencies was noted, and after one year, T-cell counts and TCRbeta diversity were mostly ascribed to newly produced T cells.

To note about this clonotype: There is no known antigen for this receptor. There are no base qualities to consult, and no much larger clone falls within one base.

The method behind the library was PCR. Sequencer: Illumina HiSeq 2500. TCR library preparation used molecular barcoding, with unique molecular identifiers applied to normalize quantification of the TCRbeta repertoire. Using fastp at Q25 and MiXCR, TCRdb reprocessed the public reads and kept productive beta chains. Each CDR3 protein gets just one entry, which takes the most common genes and DNA from the rows behind it. The sample table contains almost 250,000 distinct CDR3 sequences; only one count was recorded for roughly a quarter of them. Together, the top ten hold more than 2% of the sample. The treatment or condition label on this specimen signifies: allogeneic hematopoietic cell transplantation with graft depleted of TCRalphabeta T cells and CD19 B cells. The transplant recipients were children given TCRalphabeta/CD19-depleted allogeneic hematopoietic cell grafts. V and J are trimmed by 1 base and 5 bases, and the gene matches miss 1 base of the junction. Including cysteine and phenylalanine, the CDR3 has 14 amino acids. The sequence is cut down to CDR3 DNA, 42 bases in frame from base 1. As encoded in the germline V gene (reference sequence), CDR1 is DFQATT while CDR2 is SNEGSKA.

The chain is assembled from TRBV20-1 and TRBJ2-2, and TRBD2 aligns with 10 junction nucleotides. This TCR was recovered from a girl aged 2-10 years with Fanconi anemia, due to receive a stem cell transplant. This specimen was PBMCs, taken before TCRalphabeta/CD19-depleted stem cell transplant. The CDR3: CSARGAGGTGELFF. The DNA is TGCAGTGCTAGAGGAGCGGGAGGGACCGGGGAGCTGTTTTTT.